The present T cell receptor (beta chain) was sequenced within a study of blood T cell repertoires in COVID-19. Germline values: CDR1 ENHRY, CDR2 SYGVKD. Trimming at V came to 0 bases and at J to 5 bases, leaving 5 bases not matched to a gene. The CDR3 consists of 17 residues. This table comes from immunoSEQ multiplex PCR, and its TCRdb copy is limited to in-frame clones, with some not included. The sample lists just under 350,000 clones, 85% to 90% occurring once. The chain couples TRBV10-3 to TRBJ2-1; TRBD2 agrees at 12 bases. The sequenced sample was peripheral blood. This receptor was identified in a woman aged 70-85 years with COVID-19, enrolled during active disease. The CDR3 spells CAISESLAGGVNNEQFF. The CDR3 DNA is TGTGCCATCAGTGAGTCCCTAGCGGGGGGGGTCAACAATGAGCAGTTCTTC.